The 22 T cell receptor beta chains given below trace back to one sample, sequenced in a study of T cell clonotyping in hematopoietic cell transplantation. Profiled with immunoSEQ multiplex PCR; TCRdb holds only in-frame clones, not every one. This table holds roughly 44,000 clones, 85% found once. The time point is: recipient sample about 28 days before transplant, after cytoreduction. The sample consisted of peripheral blood mononuclear cells, taken before stem cell transplant. The receptors shown here come from a man in his fifties or sixties with acute myeloid leukemia. Some clones in this sample may be carry-over from other donors' samples.

This clone appeared a few times. V and J are TRBV19 and TRBJ2-7; perhaps TRBD2 as D (6 bases). This CDR3 is 16 amino acids long. Trimming removed 4 bases at V and 2 bases at J, with 18 bases between. Germline loops: CDR1 LNHDA, CDR2 SQIVND (reference sequence). The CDR3 DNA reads as TGTGCCAGTAGTAGGGGACTGGACTTTTCGCCCTACGAGCAGTACTTC. Protein sequence: CASSRGLDFSPYEQYF.

The chain employs TRBV29-1 and TRBJ2-1; D is unresolved. The CDR3 spans 13 residues. The V gene's germline CDR1 is SQVTM and CDR2 ANQGSEA. V shed 1 base and J shed 6 bases, with 10 bases lying between them. CDR3 residues: CSVEARPTNEQFF. As DNA, the CDR3 is TGCAGCGTTGAAGCTAGGCCCACCAATGAGCAGTTCTTC.

J is TRBJ2-5 and V is TRBV11-3; weak D call: TRBD2 (6 bases). The germline V gene has CDR1 SGHNT and CDR2 YENEEA. Trimming left V 5 bases short and J 5 bases short, with 18 bases between. CDR3 length equals 15 residues. CDR3 residues: CASSASVPGAETQYF. In DNA, the CDR3 is TGTGCCAGCAGCGCTAGCGTTCCAGGCGCGGAGACCCAGTACTTC.

The genes are TRBV2 and TRBJ1-5; D is uncertain. The CDR3 is 14 residues long. V was pared by 4 bases and J by 0 bases, with 7 bases between. The V gene's germline CDR1 is SNHLY and CDR2 FYNNEI. The CDR3 region is CASSVFYSNQPQHF. CDR3 sequence (DNA): TGTGCCAGCAGTGTTTTTTATAGCAATCAGCCCCAGCATTTT.

V is TRBV4-1 and J is TRBJ1-3, with a weak D call TRBD1 (6 bases). The CDR3 runs to 18 residues. Trimming left V 2 bases short and J 2 bases short, with 19 bases between. Germline V gene sequence: CDR1 MGHRA, CDR2 YSYEKL. This CDR3 is CASSQSQRGQIPGNTIYF. The CDR3 DNA reads as TGCGCCAGCAGCCAATCCCAGAGAGGACAGATACCTGGAAACACCATATATTTT.

This chain links TRBV11-3 with TRBJ2-1; D not certain. V was cut by 3 bases and J by 9 bases, with 12 bases left in between. This CDR3 has 13 amino acids. Per the germline V gene, CDR1 is SGHNT and CDR2 is YENEEA. The CDR3 nucleotides are TGTGCCAGCAGCTTGGTTCTGGCGGCTGAGCAGTTCTTC. As protein: CASSLVLAAEQFF.

The J gene is TRBJ2-5, the V gene TRBV13; perhaps TRBD2 as D (6 bases). This CDR3 comprises 14 residues. The V gene lost 5 bases and the J gene lost 3 bases, with 13 bases spanning the gap. Looked up from germline, CDR1 is PRHDT and CDR2 is FYEKMQ (reference sequence). The CDR3 loop reads CASSMMGGEETQYF. CDR3 DNA sequence: TGTGCCAGCAGCATGATGGGCGGGGAAGAGACCCAGTACTTC.

A single count supports this clone. The chain combines TRBV7-2 with TRBJ2-5; 7 positions agree with TRBD2. The CDR3 consists of 16 residues. V shed 1 base, J shed 2 bases, and the junction held 7 bases outside the gene matches. CDR1 SGHTA and CDR2 FQGNSA come from the germline V gene. CDR3 bases: TGTGCCAGCAGCTTAGTGGGAGGGCTGGGACAAGAGACCCAGTACTTC. Translated, it gives CASSLVGGLGQETQYF.

V is TRBV28 and J is TRBJ1-1; TRBD1 agrees at 10 bases. The CDR3 totals 17 residues. Germline assignment: CDR1 MDHEN and CDR2 SYDVKM. J was trimmed by 1 base and V by 2 bases; bases with no gene match: 7. CDR3 bases: TGTGCCAGCAGTTTAAGACCGGGACAGGGGACGAACACTGAAGCTTTCTTT. Translated: CASSLRPGQGTNTEAFF. Looking up the rest from reference TRBV28 and TRBJ1-1 gives the full variable domain: DVKVTQSSRYLVKRTGEKVFLECVQDMDHENMFWYRQDPGLGLRLIYFSYDVKMKEKGDIPEGYSVSREKKERFSLILESASTNQTSMYLCASSLRPGQGTNTEAFFGQGTRLTVV.

The rearrangement links TRBV25-1 to TRBJ2-5, with D perhaps matching TRBD1 or TRBD2 (5 bases each). Germline V CDR1 and CDR2: MGHDK, SYGVNS. The V gene lost 2 bases and the J gene lost 2 bases, with 6 bases spanning the gap. The CDR3 contains 13 residues. In DNA form, the CDR3 reads TGTGCCAGCAGTGAAGGGGGACAAGAGACCCAGTACTTC. This sequence encodes CASSEGGQETQYF.

The V and J genes are TRBV6-5 and TRBJ1-5; 9 bases match TRBD1. The CDR3 has 14 amino acids. The ends lost 6 bases at V and 1 base at J; junction bases unmatched: 1. Germline V gene sequence: CDR1 MNHEY, CDR2 SVGAGI. CDR3 protein: CASRGQGSNQPQHF. The DNA of the CDR3 is TGTGCCAGCAGGGGACAGGGAAGCAATCAGCCCCAGCATTTT.

The J gene is TRBJ2-2, the V gene TRBV4-2; no definite D call. V lost 4 bases to trimming and J lost 0 bases, with 6 bases between them. The germline gives CDR1 LGHNA, CDR2 YNFKEQ. The CDR3 runs 14 residues. This CDR3 reads CASSRASNTGELFF. In nucleotides, the CDR3 is TGTGCCAGCAGCCGGGCTTCGAACACCGGGGAGCTGTTTTTT.

The chain combines TRBV7-9 with TRBJ1-5; the D gene is possibly TRBD1 (6 bases). In germline, CDR1 is SEHNR, CDR2 FQNEAQ (reference sequence). Trimming shortened V by 5 bases and J by 2 bases, and 22 bases separated the two germline ends. The CDR3 spans 18 residues. CDR3 sequence reads: CASSPPQPRTVGNQPQHF. The DNA for the CDR3 is TGTGCCAGCAGCCCCCCCCAACCCCGGACAGTCGGCAATCAGCCCCAGCATTTT.

This sequence joins TRBV5-1 and TRBJ2-7; perhaps D is TRBD1 or TRBD2 (5 bases each). The CDR3 extends over 15 amino acids. Trimming took off 0 bases at V and 6 bases at J, with 16 bases between the two ends. CDR1 and CDR2 from the germline V gene are SGHRS and YFSETQ. The DNA for the CDR3 is TGCGCCAGCAGCTTGGCTGGGGACCCCACCACCGAGCAGTACTTC. Translation: CASSLAGDPTTEQYF.

The rearrangement links TRBV27 to TRBJ2-2, with 12 nucleotides matching TRBD2. The CDR3 consists of 16 residues. V trimming: 8 bases; J trimming: 4 bases; junction bases outside the gene matches: 8. Looked up from germline, CDR1 is MNHEY and CDR2 is SMNVEV (reference sequence). CDR3 amino acids: CASVTSGGLGTGELFF. In nucleotides, the CDR3 is TGTGCCAGCGTCACTAGCGGGGGGCTCGGCACCGGGGAGCTGTTTTTT.

This clone was observed a handful of times. The chain couples TRBV7-8 to TRBJ1-1; D not certain. This CDR3 is built from 16 residues. Trimming left V 3 bases short and J 0 bases short, with 14 bases between. The V gene's germline CDR1 is SGHVS and CDR2 FQNEAQ. CDR3 sequence reads: CASSFRGSGLNTEAFF. DNA of the CDR3: TGTGCCAGCAGCTTTCGGGGAAGCGGGCTGAACACTGAAGCTTTCTTT.

The V gene is TRBV7-2, the J gene TRBJ2-5; D is possibly TRBD1 (6 bases). Trimming left V 5 bases short and J 7 bases short, with 11 bases between. The CDR3 extends over 12 amino acids. The germline V gene encodes CDR1 SGHTA and CDR2 FQGNSA. As DNA, the CDR3 is TGTGCCAGCAGCCAAAAAGGGGGGACCCAGTACTTC. Its protein product is CASSQKGGTQYF.

The rearrangement uses TRBV4-2 and TRBJ1-6, with D possibly matching TRBD1 (6 bases). The CDR3 runs 16 residues. Trimming removed 1 base at V and 6 bases at J, with 13 bases between. CDR1 and CDR2 (germline): LGHNA, YNFKEQ. As DNA, the CDR3 is TGTGCCAGCAGCCAAGTACCGGGGGCGGCTAATTCACCCCTCCACTTT. This gives the protein CASSQVPGAANSPLHF.

The V call is TRBV4-2, the J call TRBJ1-2; 11 bases match TRBD1. J was trimmed by 8 bases and V by 3 bases; bases with no gene match: 5. This CDR3 is 14 amino acids long. CDR1 is LGHNA, CDR2 YNFKEQ, per germline. The CDR3 reads CASSQAGTGGGYTF. For the CDR3, the DNA is TGTGCCAGCAGCCAGGCAGGGACAGGGGGGGGCTACACCTTC.

V and J are TRBV2 and TRBJ2-7, with 9 bases lining up with TRBD1. CDR3 size: 14 residues. Germline trimming cut 5 bases from V and 3 bases from J; bases unmatched to any gene: 5. From germline, CDR1 is SNHLY and CDR2 FYNNEI. The CDR3 is CASSLGQGNYEQYF. CDR3 nucleotides: TGTGCCAGCAGTCTAGGACAGGGGAACTACGAGCAGTACTTC.

The rearrangement links TRBV27 to TRBJ1-1; no clear D. V was clipped by 6 bases and J by 5 bases, with 13 bases between them. There are 13 residues in the CDR3. CDR1 MNHEY and CDR2 SMNVEV come from the germline V gene (reference sequence). The CDR3 loop reads CASSSPPGTEAFF. The DNA of the CDR3 is TGTGCCAGCAGCTCTCCCCCCGGGACTGAAGCTTTCTTT.

This chain joins TRBV11-2 and TRBJ1-4; D is unclear. Per germline, CDR1 SGHAT and CDR2 FQNNGV. Trimming left V 3 bases short and J 6 bases short, with 8 bases between. This CDR3 spans 13 amino acids. The CDR3, as DNA: TGTGCCAGCAGCTTCTTAACAGATGAAAAACTGTTTTTT. Its protein is CASSFLTDEKLFF. Supplemented by reference TRBV11-2 and TRBJ1-4, the full variable domain reads EAGVAQSPRYKIIEKRQSVAFWCNPISGHATLYWYQQILGQGPKLLIQFQNNGVVDDSQLPKDRFSAERLKGVDSTLKIQPAKLEDSAVYLCASSFLTDEKLFFGSGTQLSVL.